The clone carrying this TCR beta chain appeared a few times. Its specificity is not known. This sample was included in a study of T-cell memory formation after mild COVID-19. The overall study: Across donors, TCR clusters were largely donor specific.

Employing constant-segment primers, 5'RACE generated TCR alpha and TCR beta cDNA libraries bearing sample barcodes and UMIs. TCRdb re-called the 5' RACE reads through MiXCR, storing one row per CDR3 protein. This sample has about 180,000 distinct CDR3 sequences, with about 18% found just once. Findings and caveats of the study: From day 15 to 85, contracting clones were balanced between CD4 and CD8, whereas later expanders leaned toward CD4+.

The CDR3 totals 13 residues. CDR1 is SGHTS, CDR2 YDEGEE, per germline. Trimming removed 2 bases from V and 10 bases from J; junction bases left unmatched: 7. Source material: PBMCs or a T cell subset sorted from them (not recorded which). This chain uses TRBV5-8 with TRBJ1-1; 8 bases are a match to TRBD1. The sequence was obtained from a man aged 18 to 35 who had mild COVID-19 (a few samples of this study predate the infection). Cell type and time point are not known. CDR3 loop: CASSFTGGLGAFF. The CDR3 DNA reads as TGTGCCAGCAGCTTTACAGGGGGATTAGGAGCTTTCTTT.